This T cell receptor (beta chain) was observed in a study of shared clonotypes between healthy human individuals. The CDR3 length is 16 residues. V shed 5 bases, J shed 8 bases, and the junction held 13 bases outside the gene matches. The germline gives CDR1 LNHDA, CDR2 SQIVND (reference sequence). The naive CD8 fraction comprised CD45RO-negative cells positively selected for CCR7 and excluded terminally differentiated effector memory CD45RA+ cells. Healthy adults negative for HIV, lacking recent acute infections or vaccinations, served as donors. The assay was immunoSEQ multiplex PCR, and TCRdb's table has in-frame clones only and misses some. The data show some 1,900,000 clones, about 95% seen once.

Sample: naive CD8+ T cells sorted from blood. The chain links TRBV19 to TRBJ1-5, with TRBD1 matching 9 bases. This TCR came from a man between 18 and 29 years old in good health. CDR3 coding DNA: TGTGCCAGTAGTGGGACAGGGCCCATGGTGGCGGAGCCCCAGCATTTT. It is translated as CASSGTGPMVAEPQHF.